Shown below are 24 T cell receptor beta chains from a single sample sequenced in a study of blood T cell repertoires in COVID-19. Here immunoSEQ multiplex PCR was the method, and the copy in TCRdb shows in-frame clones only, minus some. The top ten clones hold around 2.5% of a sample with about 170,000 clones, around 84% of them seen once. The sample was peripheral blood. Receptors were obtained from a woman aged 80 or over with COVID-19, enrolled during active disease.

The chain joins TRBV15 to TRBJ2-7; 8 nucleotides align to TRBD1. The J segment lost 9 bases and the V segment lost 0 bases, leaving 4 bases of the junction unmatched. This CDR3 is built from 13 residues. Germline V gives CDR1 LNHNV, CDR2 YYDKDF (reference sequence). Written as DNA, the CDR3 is TGTGCCACCAGCAGAGATCTCGACAGGGGGCAGTACTTC. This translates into CATSRDLDRGQYF.

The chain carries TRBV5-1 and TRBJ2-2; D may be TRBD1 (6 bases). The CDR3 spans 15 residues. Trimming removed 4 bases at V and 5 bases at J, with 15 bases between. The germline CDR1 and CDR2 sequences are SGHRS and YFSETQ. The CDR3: CASSPQGSQTGELFF. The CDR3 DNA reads TGCGCCAGCAGCCCGCAGGGGAGTCAAACCGGGGAGCTGTTTTTT.

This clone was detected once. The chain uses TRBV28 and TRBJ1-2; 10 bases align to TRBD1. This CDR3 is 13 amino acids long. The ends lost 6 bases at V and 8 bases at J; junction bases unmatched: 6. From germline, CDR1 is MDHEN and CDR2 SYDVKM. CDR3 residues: CASSSGQGGGYTF. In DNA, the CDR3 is TGTGCCAGCAGCTCCGGACAGGGGGGAGGCTACACCTTC.

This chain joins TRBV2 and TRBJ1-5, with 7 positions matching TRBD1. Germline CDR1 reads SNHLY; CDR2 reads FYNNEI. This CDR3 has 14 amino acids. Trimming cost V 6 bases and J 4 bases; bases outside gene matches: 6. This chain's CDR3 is CASSGTVQNQPQHF. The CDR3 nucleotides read TGTGCCAGCAGCGGGACAGTACAAAATCAGCCCCAGCATTTT.

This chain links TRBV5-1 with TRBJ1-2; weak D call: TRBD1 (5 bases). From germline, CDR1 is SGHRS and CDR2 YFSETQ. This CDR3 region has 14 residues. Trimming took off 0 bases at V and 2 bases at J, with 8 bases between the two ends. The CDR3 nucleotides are TGCGCCAGCAGCTTGGAGGCAGGGAACTATGGCTACACCTTC. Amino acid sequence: CASSLEAGNYGYTF.

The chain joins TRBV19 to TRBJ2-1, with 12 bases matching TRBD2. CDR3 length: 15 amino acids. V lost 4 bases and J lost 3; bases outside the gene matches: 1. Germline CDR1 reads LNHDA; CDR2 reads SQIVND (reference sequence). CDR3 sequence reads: CASSTGLAGYNEQFF. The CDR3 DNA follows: TGTGCCAGTAGTACGGGACTAGCGGGCTACAATGAGCAGTTCTTC.

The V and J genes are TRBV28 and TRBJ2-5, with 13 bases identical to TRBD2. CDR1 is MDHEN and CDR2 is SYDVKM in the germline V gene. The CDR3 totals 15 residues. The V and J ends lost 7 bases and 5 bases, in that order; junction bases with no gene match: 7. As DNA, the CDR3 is TGTGCCAGCACCCGAACTAGCGGGAGGGCGGAGACCCAGTACTTC. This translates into CASTRTSGRAETQYF.

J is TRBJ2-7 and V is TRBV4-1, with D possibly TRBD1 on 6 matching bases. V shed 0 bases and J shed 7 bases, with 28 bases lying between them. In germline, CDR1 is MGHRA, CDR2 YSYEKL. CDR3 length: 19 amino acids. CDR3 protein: CASSQESHSTGTSAGEQYF. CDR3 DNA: TGCGCCAGCAGCCAAGAATCCCATTCTACCGGGACAAGCGCAGGGGAGCAGTACTTC.

The CDR3 loop reads CASSTPGLAQETQYF. In DNA, the CDR3 is TGTGCCAGTAGTACCCCGGGACTAGCACAAGAGACCCAGTACTTC. The chain uses TRBV19 and TRBJ2-5; TRBD2 agrees at 9 bases. This CDR3 is 15 amino acids long. Germline values: CDR1 LNHDA, CDR2 SQIVND (reference sequence). Germline trimming cut 4 bases from V and 2 bases from J; bases unmatched to any gene: 5.

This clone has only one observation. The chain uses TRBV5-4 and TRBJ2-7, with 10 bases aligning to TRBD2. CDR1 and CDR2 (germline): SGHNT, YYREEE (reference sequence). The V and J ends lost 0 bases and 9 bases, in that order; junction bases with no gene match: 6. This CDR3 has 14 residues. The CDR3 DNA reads TGTGCCAGCAGCTTGGAGCGGGAGCGGGGGGGGCAGTACTTC. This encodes CASSLERERGGQYF. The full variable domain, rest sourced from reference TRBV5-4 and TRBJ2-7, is ETGVTQSPTHLIKTRGQQVTLRCSSQSGHNTVSWYQQALGQGPQFIFQYYREEENGRGNFPPRFSGLQFPNYSSELNVNALELDDSALYLCASSLERERGGQYFGPGTRLTVT.

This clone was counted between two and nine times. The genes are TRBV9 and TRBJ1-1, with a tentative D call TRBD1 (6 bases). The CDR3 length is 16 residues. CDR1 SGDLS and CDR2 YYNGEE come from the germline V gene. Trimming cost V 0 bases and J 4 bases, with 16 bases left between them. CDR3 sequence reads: CASSVGGGLQGTEAFF. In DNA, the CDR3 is TGTGCCAGCAGCGTAGGTGGGGGCCTTCAGGGCACTGAAGCTTTCTTT.

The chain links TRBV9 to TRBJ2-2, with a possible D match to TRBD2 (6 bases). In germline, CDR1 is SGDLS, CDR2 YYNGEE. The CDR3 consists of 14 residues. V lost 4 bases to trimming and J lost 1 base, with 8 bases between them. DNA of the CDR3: TGTGCCAGCAGCATTAGCGGGAACACCGGGGAGCTGTTTTTT. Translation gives CASSISGNTGELFF.

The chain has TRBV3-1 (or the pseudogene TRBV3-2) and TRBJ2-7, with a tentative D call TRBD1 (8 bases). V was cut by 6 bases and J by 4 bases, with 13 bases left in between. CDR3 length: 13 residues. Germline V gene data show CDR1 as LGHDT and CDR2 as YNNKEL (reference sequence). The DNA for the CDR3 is TGTGCCAGCAGTACAGGGGGGGTTTACGAGCAGTACTTC. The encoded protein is CASSTGGVYEQYF.

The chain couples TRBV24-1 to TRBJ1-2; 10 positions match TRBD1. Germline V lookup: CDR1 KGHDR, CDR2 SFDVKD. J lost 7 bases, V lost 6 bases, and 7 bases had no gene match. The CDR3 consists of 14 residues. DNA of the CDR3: TGTGCCACCAGTCCCGGGACAGGGGTGAGTGGCTACACCTTC. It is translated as CATSPGTGVSGYTF.

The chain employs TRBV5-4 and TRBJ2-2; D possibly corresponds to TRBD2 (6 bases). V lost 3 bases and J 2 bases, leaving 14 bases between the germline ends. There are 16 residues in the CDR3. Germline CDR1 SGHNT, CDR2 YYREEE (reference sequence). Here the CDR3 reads CASSSPGLLNTGELFF. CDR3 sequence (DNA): TGTGCCAGCAGCTCTCCGGGACTGCTTAACACCGGGGAGCTGTTTTTT.

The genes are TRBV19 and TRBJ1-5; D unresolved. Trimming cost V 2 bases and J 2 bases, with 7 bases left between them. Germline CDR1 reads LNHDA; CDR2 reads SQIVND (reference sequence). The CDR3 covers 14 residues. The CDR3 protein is CASSIIEGNQPQHF. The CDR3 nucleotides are TGTGCCAGTAGTATAATCGAGGGCAATCAGCCCCAGCATTTT.

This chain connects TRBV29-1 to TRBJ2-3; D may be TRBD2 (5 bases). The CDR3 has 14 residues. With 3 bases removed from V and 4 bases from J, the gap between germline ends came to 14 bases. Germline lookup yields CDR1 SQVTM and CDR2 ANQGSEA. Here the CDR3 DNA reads TGCAGCGTTGACCGGGCCCAGCGGTCAGATACGCAGTATTTT. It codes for CSVDRAQRSDTQYF.

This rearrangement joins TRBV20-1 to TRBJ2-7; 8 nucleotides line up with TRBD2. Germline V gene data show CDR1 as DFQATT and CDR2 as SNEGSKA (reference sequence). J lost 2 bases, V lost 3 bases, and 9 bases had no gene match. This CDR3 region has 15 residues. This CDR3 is CSASFGVAGTYEQYF. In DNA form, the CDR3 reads TGCAGTGCTAGTTTTGGAGTAGCGGGGACCTACGAGCAGTACTTC.

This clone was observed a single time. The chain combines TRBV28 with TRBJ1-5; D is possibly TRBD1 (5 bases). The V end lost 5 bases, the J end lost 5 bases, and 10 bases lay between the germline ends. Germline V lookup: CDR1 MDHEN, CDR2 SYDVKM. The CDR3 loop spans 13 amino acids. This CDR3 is CASSRGFYQPQHF. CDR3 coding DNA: TGTGCCAGCAGTCGGGGGTTCTATCAGCCCCAGCATTTT.

CDR3 amino acids: CASTPEAGGNTEAFF. The CDR3 DNA sequence: TGTGCCAGCACCCCCGAGGCAGGGGGCAACACTGAAGCTTTCTTT. J is TRBJ1-1 and V is TRBV6-4, with 8 positions matching TRBD1. After removal of 7 bases from V and 2 bases from J, the junction contained 9 bases not matched to a gene. Germline lookup yields CDR1 MRHNA and CDR2 SNTAGT. The CDR3 sequence is 15 residues long.

DNA for the CDR3: TGTGCCAGCAGTGAAATTGGGGGCACTAACAATGAGCAGTTCTTC. The encoded protein is CASSEIGGTNNEQFF. V gene TRBV6-1 combines with J gene TRBJ2-1; D is perhaps TRBD1 (6 bases). The germline CDR1 and CDR2 sequences are MNHNS and SASEGT. The CDR3 consists of 15 residues. V shed 2 bases and J shed 5 bases, with 13 bases lying between them.

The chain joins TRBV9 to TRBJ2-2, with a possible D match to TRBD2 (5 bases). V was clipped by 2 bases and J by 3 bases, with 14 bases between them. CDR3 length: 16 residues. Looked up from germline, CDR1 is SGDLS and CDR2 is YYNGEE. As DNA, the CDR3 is TGTGCCAGCAGCGTCGGCCTAGCCCGGGACACCGGGGAGCTGTTTTTT. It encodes CASSVGLARDTGELFF.

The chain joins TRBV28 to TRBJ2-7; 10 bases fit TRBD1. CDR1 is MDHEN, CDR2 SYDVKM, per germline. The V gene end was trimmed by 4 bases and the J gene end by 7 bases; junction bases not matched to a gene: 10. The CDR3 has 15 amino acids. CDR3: CASSSRTGGAGEQYF. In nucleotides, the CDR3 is TGTGCCAGCAGTTCCCGGACAGGGGGGGCAGGGGAGCAGTACTTC. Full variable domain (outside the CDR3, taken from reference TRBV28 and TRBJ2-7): DVKVTQSSRYLVKRTGEKVFLECVQDMDHENMFWYRQDPGLGLRLIYFSYDVKMKEKGDIPEGYSVSREKKERFSLILESASTNQTSMYLCASSSRTGGAGEQYFGPGTRLTVT.

In DNA, the CDR3 is TGCGCCAGCAAAGAGGGGGGGGCGGGTGAAAAACTGTTTTTT. Translating it yields CASKEGGAGEKLFF. V gene TRBV5-1 combines with J gene TRBJ1-4, with D perhaps TRBD1 (6 bases). The CDR3 loop spans 14 amino acids. Germline values: CDR1 SGHRS, CDR2 YFSETQ. V lost 6 bases to trimming and J lost 7 bases, with 16 bases between them.